The clone carrying this T cell receptor beta chain was detected ten times or more. Its antigen is unidentified. Graves' hyperthyroidism is called stable when ophthalmopathy does not progress within 18 months. The data were taken from a study of T cells in Graves' hyperthyroidism and ophthalmopathy. Amplified TCR beta CDR3 regions derived from RNA transcripts. RT-PCR in the first round (using the HTBI primer set) targeted the TCR CDR3. MiXCR was run by TCRdb on the multiplex PCR reads, yielding one entry per CDR3 protein. The profile covers under 650,000 distinct CDR3 sequences, with around 16% appearing a single time and 3.5% to 4% taken by the ten largest. Study observations and caveats: Expanded thyroid clonotypes (above 0.001) were mostly also found in blood. A 13 V-J model separated ophthalmopathy from stable hyperthyroidism.

The ends were cut back, 4 bases at V and 4 bases at J, with 11 bases in the middle. CDR1 is PRHDT, CDR2 FYEKMQ, per germline (reference sequence). The CDR3 is 13 amino acids. This clonotype originated in a woman younger than 45 with Graves' hyperthyroidism. The chain couples TRBV13 to TRBJ2-7; D is ambiguous. Sequencing was carried out using blood. The CDR3 nucleotides read TGTGCCAGCAGCTCCAGGTTCCAGTACGAGCAGTACTTC. Protein sequence: CASSSRFQYEQYF.